This TCR beta chain emerged from a study of CD8+CD57+ T cells in acquired aplastic anemia. Genomic DNA, the template, was used for profiling of the TCR beta VDJ and CDR3. In TCRdb, the reads were re-called with MiXCR into one record per CDR3 protein. The sample holds some 170,000 distinct CDR3 sequences, roughly 43% seen once. This clonotype was detected once. It was patients with CD8+CD57+ cell expansion by flow cytometry who were chosen for sequencing. V lost 5 bases and J lost 6, with 17 bases in between. This CDR3 has 14 amino acids. The germline CDR1 and CDR2 sequences are SGHVS and FQNEAQ. This sequence originates from a human donor with aplastic anemia. Sequencing used sorted CD4+, CD8+, or CD8+CD57+ T cells (not recorded which) from PBMCs. The chain carries TRBV7-8 and TRBJ2-7; possible D gene TRBD1, 7 bases. In DNA form, the CDR3 reads TGTGCCAGCAGCCTACGGAGGGGGCTGATCGAGCAGTACTTC. Its protein is CASSLRRGLIEQYF.